These 24 T cell receptor beta chains originate from one sample sequenced in a study of OX40 agonist ivuxolimab in advanced cancers. Using immunoSEQ multiplex PCR, the repertoire was profiled, and TCRdb retains in-frame clones only, with some absent. Of some 96,000 clones listed, about 91% are singletons. The sequencing used CD4+ or CD8+ T cells sorted from blood, collected in a trial of the OX40 agonist ivuxolimab. The receptors stem from an adult with an advanced solid tumor such as melanoma, head and neck, liver or kidney cancer.

This chain links TRBV29-1 with TRBJ2-7, with 12 bases lining up with TRBD2. Germline assignment: CDR1 SQVTM and CDR2 ANQGSEA. Trimming took 5 bases from V and 4 from J; bases not matched to a gene: 12. The CDR3 covers 16 residues. The DNA of the CDR3 is TGCAGCGTTTCGCGTCTAGCGGGAGGGCCTCGATACGAGCAGTACTTC. Translated, it gives CSVSRLAGGPRYEQYF.

The V gene is TRBV14, the J gene TRBJ2-3; D is unresolved. Germline CDR1 is SGHDN and CDR2 is FVKESK. The germline V and J ends were trimmed by 4 bases and 0 bases, with 11 bases remaining between them. The CDR3 sequence is 15 residues long. In nucleotides, the CDR3 is TGTGCCAGCAGCCGCCGCTTTAGTAGCACAGATACGCAGTATTTT. Protein product: CASSRRFSSTDTQYF.

Notes on this clone: One end of the junction varies from germline; a read error may be responsible. The chain joins TRBV5-1 to TRBJ1-2; tentatively, D is TRBD1 (6 bases). CDR3 size: 14 residues. CDR1 is SGHRS, CDR2 YFSETQ, per germline. Written as DNA, the CDR3 is TGCGCCAGCAGCTCGATAGGACAGTCTACACCGGATGCCTTC. This sequence encodes CASSSIGQSTPDAF.

This sequence joins TRBV10-2 and TRBJ2-2, with 10 bases lining up with TRBD1. CDR3 length: 15 residues. Per the germline V gene, CDR1 is WSHSY and CDR2 is SAAADI. The ends lost 4 bases at V and 5 bases at J; junction bases unmatched: 4. The DNA of the CDR3 is TGCGCCAGCAGTGTGACAGGGGGCAATACCGGGGAGCTGTTTTTT. Translation: CASSVTGGNTGELFF.

The chain has TRBV10-3 and TRBJ2-3; no firm D call. CDR1 is ENHRY and CDR2 is SYGVKD in the germline V gene. V lost 6 bases and J lost 2, with 15 bases in between. The length of the CDR3 is 15 residues. CDR3 sequence: CAIRPNSLVTDTQYF. The CDR3 coding sequence is TGTGCCATCAGACCGAACAGTCTAGTCACAGATACGCAGTATTTT.

This chain uses TRBV6-6 with TRBJ2-2; the D is unclear. Per the germline V gene, CDR1 is MNHNY and CDR2 is SVGAGI (reference sequence). V shed 6 bases and J shed 8 bases, with 10 bases lying between them. This CDR3 is built from 12 residues. The CDR3 loop reads CASRDRVGELFF. The CDR3 nucleotides read TGTGCCAGCAGGGACCGGGTTGGGGAGCTGTTTTTT.

The chain combines TRBV6-4 with TRBJ2-1; TRBD1 matches at 10 bases. Germline values: CDR1 MRHNA, CDR2 SNTAGT. The CDR3 is 13 residues long. Unmatched junction bases numbered 4, after V lost 6 bases and J lost 8 bases. The CDR3 nucleotides are TGTGCCAGCAGCCGGGACAGGGGAGATGAGCAGTTCTTC. Translation: CASSRDRGDEQFF.

This clone is a singleton in its sample. This rearrangement joins TRBV5-1 to TRBJ2-3, with 9 bases fitting TRBD2. Trimming took 2 bases from V and 1 from J; bases not matched to a gene: 14. CDR1 and CDR2 (germline): SGHRS, YFSETQ. The CDR3 totals 19 residues. In nucleotides, the CDR3 is TGCGCCAGCAGCTTCCTTATAGCGGGAGCGTTAATAGGCACAGATACGCAGTATTTT. Its translation is CASSFLIAGALIGTDTQYF.

The chain couples TRBV5-4 to TRBJ1-3; D possibly corresponds to TRBD1 (5 bases). V was clipped by 3 bases and J by 6 bases, with 10 bases between them. CDR1 is SGHNT and CDR2 is YYREEE in the germline V gene (reference sequence). This CDR3 comprises 13 residues. Written as DNA, the CDR3 is TGTGCCAGCAGCTACGGGACCGTAAACACCATATATTTT. Its protein is CASSYGTVNTIYF.

The gene calls are TRBV19 and TRBJ1-4, with TRBD1 matching over 9 bases. Trimming cost V 1 base and J 7 bases; bases outside gene matches: 7. Germline V gene data show CDR1 as LNHDA and CDR2 as SQIVND (reference sequence). This CDR3 has 16 amino acids. CDR3: CASSIVPGQGGEKLFF. In nucleotides, the CDR3 is TGTGCCAGTAGTATAGTCCCGGGACAGGGAGGTGAAAAACTGTTTTTT.

The sample holds a few counts of this clone. In nucleotides, the CDR3 is TGCAGCGTCCACCCACAGTGGCCCACTGAAGCTTTCTTT. Its protein product is CSVHPQWPTEAFF. This rearrangement joins TRBV29-1 to TRBJ1-1; D is unresolved. Germline CDR1 SQVTM, CDR2 ANQGSEA. V lost 6 bases and J 4 bases, leaving 15 bases between the germline ends. CDR3 length: 13 amino acids.

The genes are TRBV19 and TRBJ2-5; D call uncertain. The CDR3 is made up of 15 amino acids. Germline CDR1 and CDR2: LNHDA and SQIVND (reference sequence). V lost 4 bases and J lost 5, with 17 bases in between. The CDR3 DNA reads as TGTGCCAGTAGTACCAGCCGGGCGAAAGGCGAGACCCAGTACTTC. Translation gives CASSTSRAKGETQYF. The full variable domain, completed using reference TRBV19 and TRBJ2-5, is DGGITQSPKYLFRKEGQNVTLSCEQNLNHDAMYWYRQDPGQGLRLIYYSQIVNDFQKGDIAEGYSVSREKKESFPLTVTSAQKNPTAFYLCASSTSRAKGETQYFGPGTRLLVL.

The rearrangement uses TRBV29-1 and TRBJ2-5, with 8 bases aligning to TRBD1. The germline gives CDR1 SQVTM, CDR2 ANQGSEA. This CDR3 region has 15 residues. Losses at the gene ends were 6 bases for V and 2 bases for J; bases not matched to a gene: 11. As DNA, the CDR3 is TGCAGCGTGGACAGGGATGGGGGTCTACAAGAGACCCAGTACTTC. This sequence encodes CSVDRDGGLQETQYF.

V and J are TRBV30 and TRBJ1-1; D gene unclear. Trimming shortened V by 2 bases and J by 1 base, and 8 bases separated the two germline ends. The CDR3 contains 13 residues. In germline, CDR1 is GTSNPN, CDR2 SVGIG (reference sequence). The CDR3 sequence is CAWSRSKNTEAFF. CDR3 nucleotides: TGTGCCTGGAGTAGGTCCAAGAACACTGAAGCTTTCTTT.

This clone came up once. The chain combines TRBV10-1 with TRBJ2-5; D is undetermined. Trimming removed 2 bases at V and 2 bases at J, with 6 bases between. In germline, CDR1 is WNHNN, CDR2 SYGVQD (reference sequence). This CDR3 spans 13 amino acids. The CDR3 DNA is TGCGCCAGCAGTGAGGCAGTTCAAGAGACCCAGTACTTC. Translating it yields CASSEAVQETQYF.

This clone has just a few counts. The genes are TRBV28 and TRBJ1-5, with 8 nucleotides matching TRBD1. V dropped 7 bases and J dropped 3; count of bases not matched to a gene: 11. Germline CDR1 is MDHEN and CDR2 is SYDVKM. The length of the CDR3 is 16 residues. The CDR3 DNA reads TGTGCCAGCATGAAGACTAGGACAGGGAACAATCAGCCCCAGCATTTT. It encodes CASMKTRTGNNQPQHF.

This clone has a single count. The chain carries TRBV12-5 and TRBJ1-5, with 8 bases that match TRBD1. Germline V CDR1 and CDR2: LGHNT, FRNRAP. This CDR3 region has 16 residues. V dropped 10 bases and J dropped 11; count of bases not matched to a gene: 22. The CDR3 DNA reads as TGTGCTAACTTTGAAGGAACCGAACAGGGGGTCGGTTCCCAGCATTTT. Its protein product is CANFEGTEQGVGSQHF.

J is TRBJ2-4 and V is TRBV7-2; 12 bases match TRBD2. The CDR3 has 22 amino acids. Germline CDR1 SGHTA, CDR2 FQGNSA. The V segment lost 0 bases and the J segment 1 base; nucleotides outside the gene matches: 16. The CDR3 region is CASSLASGALAGGRSAKNIQYF. Written as DNA, the CDR3 is TGTGCCAGCAGCTTAGCTAGCGGGGCTCTAGCGGGGGGGCGGAGTGCCAAAAACATTCAGTACTTC.

The rearrangement uses TRBV10-3 and TRBJ2-5; 7 nucleotides align to TRBD1. Germline CDR1 and CDR2: ENHRY and SYGVKD. CDR3 length: 15 residues. The junction had 9 bases not matched to a gene; V was cut back by 4 bases and J by 4 bases. CDR3 nucleotide sequence: TGTGCCATCAGTGCCCAGACAGGGACGTTAGAGACCCAGTACTTC. This codes for CAISAQTGTLETQYF.

The CDR3 nucleotides read TGTGCCAGCCAGAGGACAGACGTCACCTACGAGCAGTACTTC. Its translation: CASQRTDVTYEQYF. The V and J genes are TRBV6-1 and TRBJ2-7; weak D call: TRBD1 (6 bases). Germline V gives CDR1 MNHNS, CDR2 SASEGT. The CDR3 covers 14 residues. V lost 8 bases and J lost 2, with 16 bases in between.

The chain carries TRBV19 and TRBJ2-7; 11 bases agree with TRBD2. The CDR3 covers 14 residues. V shed 4 bases, J shed 3 bases, and the junction held 2 bases outside the gene matches. Germline CDR1 and CDR2: LNHDA and SQIVND (reference sequence). The CDR3 bases are TGTGCCAGTAGTAAGGGACTAGCGGACTACGAGCAGTACTTC. It translates to CASSKGLADYEQYF.

The V gene is TRBV6-1, the J gene TRBJ1-2, with D tentatively TRBD1 (5 bases). Germline V gives CDR1 MNHNS, CDR2 SASEGT. The germline V and J ends were trimmed by 6 bases and 3 bases, with 14 bases remaining between them. The CDR3 contains 14 residues. CDR3 DNA: TGTGCCAGCAGAGGGGCACCGACGGACTATGGCTACACCTTC. Its protein is CASRGAPTDYGYTF.

The chain is built from TRBV19 and TRBJ1-4, with D possibly being TRBD1 (5 bases). The V end lost 7 bases, the J end lost 8 bases, and 11 bases lay between the germline ends. The CDR3 sequence is 12 residues long. Germline V gives CDR1 LNHDA, CDR2 SQIVND (reference sequence). CDR3: CASTEGREKLFF. DNA of the CDR3: TGTGCCAGTACGGAGGGGCGAGAAAAACTGTTTTTT.

The chain employs TRBV19 and TRBJ2-7; D may be TRBD1 (6 bases). The CDR3 contains 14 residues. Germline CDR1 is LNHDA and CDR2 is SQIVND (reference sequence). V was cut by 4 bases and J by 4 bases, with 14 bases left in between. CDR3 bases: TGTGCCAGTAGTAAGGCAGGGGAGAGATACGAGCAGTACTTC. This encodes CASSKAGERYEQYF.